The 5 T cell receptor beta chains presented below share a single source sample, sequenced in a study of T-cell reconstitution after alpha-beta-depleted transplantation in children. Construction of the TCRbeta library involved unique molecular identifiers. TCRdb analysed the PCR reads with MiXCR anew, one entry per CDR3 protein. The sample contains a few hundred thousand distinct CDR3 sequences, about a sixth of which appear only once. The sequencing here drew on PBMCs from the stem cell graft donor, taken from the stem cell graft. All receptors come from a human donor who donated a stem cell graft to a child with acute lymphoblastic leukemia.

The chain couples TRBV30 to TRBJ2-6, with TRBD1 matching 7 bases. The CDR3 consists of 13 residues. Trimming cost V 2 bases and J 9 bases; bases outside gene matches: 4. Germline V gene data show CDR1 as GTSNPN and CDR2 as SVGIG (reference sequence). CDR3 coding DNA: TGTGCCTGGAGTCCCGGGACAGTCAACGTCCTGACTTTC. Its protein product is CAWSPGTVNVLTF.

The chain joins TRBV6-5 to TRBJ1-6; possibly TRBD1 for D (5 bases). The CDR3 runs 15 residues. Germline V CDR1 and CDR2: MNHEY, SVGAGI. Trimming stripped 2 bases from V and 10 bases from J, with 15 bases between. In DNA form, the CDR3 reads TGTGCCAGCAGTTACCATGCAGGGTCCCCCTCACCCCTCCACTTT. This codes for CASSYHAGSPSPLHF.

This clonotype was observed a handful of times. The CDR3 DNA reads as TGTGCCACCAGCAGAGATGAAATTGAGCAGTTCTTC. Translated, it gives CATSRDEIEQFF. The J gene is TRBJ2-1, the V gene TRBV15; no reliable D call. This CDR3 contains 12 residues. Germline V CDR1 and CDR2: LNHNV, YYDKDF (reference sequence). Trimming shortened V by 0 bases and J by 9 bases, and 6 bases separated the two germline ends.

This clonotype was detected a few times. The chain links TRBV6-5 to TRBJ2-1, with D perhaps matching TRBD1 (5 bases). Germline values: CDR1 MNHEY, CDR2 SVGAGI. The CDR3 runs 14 residues. V lost 7 bases to trimming and J lost 2 bases, with 12 bases between them. CDR3 loop: CASIFDRAYNEQFF. CDR3 DNA sequence: TGTGCCAGCATTTTTGACAGAGCCTACAATGAGCAGTTCTTC.

The chain joins TRBV12-3 or TRBV12-4 to TRBJ1-6; no reliable D call. Between the trimmed V and J ends, which lost 0 bases and 5 bases, there was a span of 8 bases. CDR3 size: 15 residues. CDR3 nucleotides: TGTGCCAGCAGTTTAGCGTGGGATGATAATTCACCCCTCCACTTT. This codes for CASSLAWDDNSPLHF.